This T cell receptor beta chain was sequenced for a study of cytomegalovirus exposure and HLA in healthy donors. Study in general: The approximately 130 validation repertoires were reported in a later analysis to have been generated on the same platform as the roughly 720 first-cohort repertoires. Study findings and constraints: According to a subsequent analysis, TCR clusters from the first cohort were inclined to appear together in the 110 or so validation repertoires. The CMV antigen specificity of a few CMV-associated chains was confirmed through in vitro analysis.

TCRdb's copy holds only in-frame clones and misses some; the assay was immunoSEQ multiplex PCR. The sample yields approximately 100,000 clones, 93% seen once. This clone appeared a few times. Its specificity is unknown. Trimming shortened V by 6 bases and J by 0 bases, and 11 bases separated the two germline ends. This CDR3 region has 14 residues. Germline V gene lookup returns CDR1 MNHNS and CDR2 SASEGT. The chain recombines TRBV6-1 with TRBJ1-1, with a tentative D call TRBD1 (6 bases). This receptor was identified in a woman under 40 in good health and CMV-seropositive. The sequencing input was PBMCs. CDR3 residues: CASRRTDMNTEAFF. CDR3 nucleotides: TGTGCCAGCAGGAGGACAGACATGAACACTGAAGCTTTCTTT.